This TCR beta chain comes out of a study of shared clonotypes between healthy human individuals. Naive CD8 populations comprised CD45RO-negative cells positively selected for CCR7, excluding terminally differentiated effector memory CD45RA+ cells. Per germline, CDR1 SEHNR and CDR2 FQNEAQ (reference sequence). This CDR3 is 17 amino acids long. V lost 1 base and J 0 bases, leaving 13 bases between the germline ends. The table came from immunoSEQ multiplex PCR; TCRdb's copy has only in-frame clones and leaves some out. Counted here are about 700,000 clones, around 90% occurring once; the ten biggest clones make up about a quarter.

This chain uses TRBV7-9 with TRBJ1-5, with D uncertain. The TCR originated in a man younger than 45 in good health. The sequencing sample was made of naive CD8+ T cells sorted from blood. CDR3 residues: CASSLERGLYSNQPQHF. The CDR3 DNA follows: TGTGCCAGCAGCTTAGAGCGAGGGCTGTATAGCAATCAGCCCCAGCATTTT.